This TCR beta chain is drawn from a study of cytomegalovirus exposure and HLA in healthy donors. CDR3 size: 16 residues. V lost 4 bases to trimming and J lost 4 bases; unmatched junction nucleotides: 11. Germline values: CDR1 MNHEY, CDR2 SVGAGI. This clone was seen more than once but under ten times. PCR primers comprised 60 Vbeta and 13 Jbeta primers. Profiled with immunoSEQ multiplex PCR; TCRdb holds only in-frame clones, not every one. The table includes 110,000 or so clones, 77% detected once. Material for sequencing was PBMCs. This sequence was found in a man between 18 and 35 years old in good health and CMV-seropositive. The chain has TRBV6-5 and TRBJ1-1, with 8 bases that match TRBD1. The CDR3, as DNA: TGTGCCAGCAGTTCCCGAAGGACAGGGAAAGTCACTGAAGCTTTCTTT. Translating it yields CASSSRRTGKVTEAFF.